Below, one T cell receptor beta chain is given with its context. This sample was included in a study of PD-1 blockade in classical Hodgkin lymphoma. There was relapse after autologous stem cell transplantation in every patient, and there was variation in brentuximab vedotin exposure. TCRdb keeps only in-frame clones here, not all; method: immunoSEQ multiplex PCR. Of 70,000 or so clones in the sample, approximately 94% were seen once. Germline CDR1 reads GTSNPN; CDR2 reads SVGIG (reference sequence). This CDR3 spans 13 amino acids. Trimming removed 7 bases from V and 8 bases from J; junction bases left unmatched: 6.

The chain links TRBV30 to TRBJ1-4, with TRBD1 identical over 11 bases. Sequenced here: peripheral blood mononuclear cells (PBMCs), sampled at baseline. The TCR sequence derives from a human donor with classical Hodgkin lymphoma. This CDR3 is CASDRGQGEKLFF. CDR3 coding DNA: TGTGCCTCGGACAGGGGGCAGGGCGAAAAACTGTTTTTT.